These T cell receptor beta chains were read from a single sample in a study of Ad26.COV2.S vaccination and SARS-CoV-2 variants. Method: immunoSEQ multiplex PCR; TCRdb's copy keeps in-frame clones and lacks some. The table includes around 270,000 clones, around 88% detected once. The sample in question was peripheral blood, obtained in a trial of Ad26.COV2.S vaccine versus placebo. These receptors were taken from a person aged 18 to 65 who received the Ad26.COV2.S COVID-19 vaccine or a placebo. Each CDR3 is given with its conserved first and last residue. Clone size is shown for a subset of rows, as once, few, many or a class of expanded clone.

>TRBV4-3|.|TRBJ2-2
CASRQWGYRDRAGELFF
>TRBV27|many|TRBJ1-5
CASSLSLGPSNQPQHF
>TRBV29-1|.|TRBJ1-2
CSALRGGGYTF
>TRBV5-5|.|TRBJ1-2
CASSIRQPGPNYGYTF
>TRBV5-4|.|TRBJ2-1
CASSLPQPSGGVEQFF
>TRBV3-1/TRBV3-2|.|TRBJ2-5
CASTRLAGSQETQYF
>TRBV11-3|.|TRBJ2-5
CASSLTAGPWETQYF
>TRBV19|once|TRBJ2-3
CASSLGGGTDTQYF
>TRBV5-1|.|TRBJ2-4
CASSLLAGVAKNIQYF
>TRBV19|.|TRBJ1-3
CASTPTGTGRGGNTIYF
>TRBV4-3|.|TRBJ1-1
CASSQDTPAGLGMNTEAFF
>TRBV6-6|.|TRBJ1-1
CASILQGGDTEAFF
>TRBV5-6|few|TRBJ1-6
CASSLADRGFYNSPLHF
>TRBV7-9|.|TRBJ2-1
CASSYGNYNEQFF
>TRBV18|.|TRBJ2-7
CASTELGPLYEQYF
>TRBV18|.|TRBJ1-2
CASSPTSGGGYTF
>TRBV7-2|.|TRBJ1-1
CASSFKQGENTEAFF
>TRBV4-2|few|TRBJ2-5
CASSQRVAGVQETQYF
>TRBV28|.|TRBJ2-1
CASSFPTGSYNEQFF
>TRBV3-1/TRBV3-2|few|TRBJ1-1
CASSQASRQLFMNTEAFF
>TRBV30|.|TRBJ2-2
CAWSVTRTGPGELFF
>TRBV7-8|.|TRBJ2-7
CASSLGGHEQYF
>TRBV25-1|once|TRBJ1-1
CASSYGTVMNTEAFF
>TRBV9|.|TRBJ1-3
CASSVGWGRSGNTIYF
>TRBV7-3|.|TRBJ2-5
CASSLGRTGQETQYF
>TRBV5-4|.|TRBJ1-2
CASSLGGGRGYGYTF
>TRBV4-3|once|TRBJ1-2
CASSPTAQGGYGYTF
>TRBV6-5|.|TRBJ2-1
CASSLDRGVYNEQFF
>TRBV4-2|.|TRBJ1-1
CASSQDLGGGTEAFF
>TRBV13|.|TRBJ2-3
CASSLRTAVTDTQYF
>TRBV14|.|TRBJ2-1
CASSQGRWGGEQFF
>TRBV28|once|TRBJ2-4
CASSPTGLAKNIQYF
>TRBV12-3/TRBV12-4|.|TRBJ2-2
CASSLADGWPLFF
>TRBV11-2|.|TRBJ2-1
CASSGDWSKDNEQFF
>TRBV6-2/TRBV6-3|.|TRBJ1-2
CASSPDRGRYGYTF
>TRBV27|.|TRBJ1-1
CASSLPLAGGGTEAFF
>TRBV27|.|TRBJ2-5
CASHEGTGPVKTQYF
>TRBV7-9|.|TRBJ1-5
CASSLAGALSNQPQHF
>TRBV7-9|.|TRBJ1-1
CASSERDRRTEAFF
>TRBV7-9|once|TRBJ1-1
CASSLAGSHEAFF
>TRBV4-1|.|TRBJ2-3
CASSQDWRGATDTQYF
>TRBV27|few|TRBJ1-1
CASSFYGINTEAFF
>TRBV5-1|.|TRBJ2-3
CASSSSGRGTDTQYF
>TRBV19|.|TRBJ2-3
CASSMTGAAVTDTQYF
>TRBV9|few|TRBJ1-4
CASSVAGPPNEKLFF
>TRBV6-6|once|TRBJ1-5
CASSRYNNQPQHF
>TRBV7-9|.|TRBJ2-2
CASSLDGEANTGELFF
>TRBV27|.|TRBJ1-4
CASRQNQATNEKLFF
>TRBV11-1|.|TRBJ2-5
CASSSGQGSVETQYF
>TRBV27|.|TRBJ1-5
CASSRQYSNQPQHF
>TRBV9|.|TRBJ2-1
CASSVGLTGDSEQFF
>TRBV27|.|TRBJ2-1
CASSLTRGRLAGGYNEQFF
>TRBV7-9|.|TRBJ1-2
CASSSPLSHGYTF
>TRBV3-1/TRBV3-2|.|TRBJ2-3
CASSRPLQGARTDTQYF
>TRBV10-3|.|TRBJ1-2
CAISESGAVALYGYTF